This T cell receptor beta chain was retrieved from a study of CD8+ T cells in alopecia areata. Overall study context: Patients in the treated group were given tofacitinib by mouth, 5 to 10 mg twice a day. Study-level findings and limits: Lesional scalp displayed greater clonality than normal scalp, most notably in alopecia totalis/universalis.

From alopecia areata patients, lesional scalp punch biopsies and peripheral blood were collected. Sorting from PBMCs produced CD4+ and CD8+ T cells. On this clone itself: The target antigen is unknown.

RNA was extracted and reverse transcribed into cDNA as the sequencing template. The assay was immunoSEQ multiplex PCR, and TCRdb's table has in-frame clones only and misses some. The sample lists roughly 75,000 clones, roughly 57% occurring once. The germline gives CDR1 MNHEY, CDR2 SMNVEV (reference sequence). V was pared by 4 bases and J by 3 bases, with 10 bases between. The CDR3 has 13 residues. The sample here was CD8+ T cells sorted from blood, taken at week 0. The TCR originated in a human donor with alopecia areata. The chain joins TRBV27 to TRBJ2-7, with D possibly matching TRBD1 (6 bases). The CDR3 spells CASSSMDSYEQYF. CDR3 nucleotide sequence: TGTGCCAGCAGTTCTATGGACAGCTACGAGCAGTACTTC.